The sequence of this T cell receptor (beta chain) was determined in a study of blood T cells in healthy people across ages. The CDR3 contains 15 residues. V was pared by 3 bases and J by 3 bases, with 15 bases between. Next came a second PCR, run for about 6 to 12 cycles, which used a sample-barcoded 5' primer along with a J-beta primer mix. MiXCR was run by TCRdb on the 5' RACE reads, yielding one entry per CDR3 protein. This table has about 840,000 distinct CDR3 sequences, 25% to 35% appearing once. This clonotype has a count of ten or more. The sample was also linked to a second study, of T cells of mothers and their children.

Sequenced input: blood. J is TRBJ2-7 and V is TRBV12-3 or TRBV12-4; no clear D. The sequence was collected from a middle-aged woman in good health. The CDR3 DNA reads as TGTGCCAGCAGTTTCCCGGAGCAAGGGATCTACGAGCAGTACTTC. Encoded protein: CASSFPEQGIYEQYF.